This is a list of T cell receptor beta chains from one sample in a study of T cells after yellow fever vaccination. TCRdb reanalysed the 5' RACE reads using MiXCR and keeps one entry per CDR3 protein. The table lists 150,000 to 200,000 distinct CDR3 sequences, 9.5% to 12% of them singletons, with 30% to 45% in the top ten. Here the sequenced sample was CD8+ T cells sorted from PBMCs, taken 15 days after the yellow fever booster vaccination. All receptors come from a man younger than 30 who received the YFV17D yellow fever vaccine. Both conserved end residues are part of each CDR3. A D gene is named only where the DNA matches it firmly. Clone size is shown for a subset of rows, as once, few, many or a class of expanded clone.

j_call: TRBJ2-3
v_call: TRBV29-1
clone_size: -
d_call: -
cdr3_nt: TGCAGCGTTCCCCCCACAGATACGCAGTATTTT
cdr3_aa: CSVPPTDTQYF

j_call: TRBJ2-2
v_call: TRBV7-9
clone_size: many
d_call: -
cdr3_nt: TGTGCCAGCAGCGTAAGGGTAAACACCGGGGAGCTGTTTTTT
cdr3_aa: CASSVRVNTGELFF

j_call: TRBJ2-1
v_call: TRBV18
clone_size: -
d_call: -
cdr3_nt: TGTGCCAGCTCCCAGGACGGTTACAATGAGCAGTTCTTC
cdr3_aa: CASSQDGYNEQFF

j_call: TRBJ1-5
v_call: TRBV6-5
clone_size: few
d_call: -
cdr3_nt: TGTGCCAGCAGGCAAGACAGTAGCAATCAGCCCCAGCATTTT
cdr3_aa: CASRQDSSNQPQHF

j_call: TRBJ2-7
v_call: TRBV27
clone_size: few
d_call: -
cdr3_nt: TGTGCCAGCAGTTTTACAGGGAAGGGCTACGAGCAGTACTTC
cdr3_aa: CASSFTGKGYEQYF

j_call: TRBJ1-1
v_call: TRBV30
clone_size: -
d_call: -
cdr3_nt: TGTGCCTGGAACAAGAACACTGAAGCTTTCTTT
cdr3_aa: CAWNKNTEAFF

j_call: TRBJ2-7
v_call: TRBV29-1
clone_size: -
d_call: -
cdr3_nt: TGCAGCGTTGACCCGACAGGGCGGGGATACGAGCAGTACTTC
cdr3_aa: CSVDPTGRGYEQYF

j_call: TRBJ2-1
v_call: TRBV5-1
clone_size: -
d_call: TRBD1
cdr3_nt: TGCGCCAGCAGCCCCGGGACAGGGGATTGGGTTGAGCAGTTCTTC
cdr3_aa: CASSPGTGDWVEQFF

j_call: TRBJ2-1
v_call: TRBV12-3/TRBV12-4
clone_size: -
d_call: TRBD2
cdr3_nt: TGTGCCAGCAGTTTAGGGGCTAGCGGGGGCCATTACAATGAGCAGTTCTTC
cdr3_aa: CASSLGASGGHYNEQFF

j_call: TRBJ1-5
v_call: TRBV10-2
clone_size: -
d_call: TRBD1
cdr3_nt: TGCGCCAGCAGCCCGACAGGGAGCAGCAATCAGCCCCAGCATTTT
cdr3_aa: CASSPTGSSNQPQHF

j_call: TRBJ1-1
v_call: TRBV7-9
clone_size: -
d_call: TRBD1
cdr3_nt: TGTGCCAGCAACACAGGGGTCACTGAAGCTTTCTTT
cdr3_aa: CASNTGVTEAFF

j_call: TRBJ2-1
v_call: TRBV15
clone_size: few
d_call: -
cdr3_nt: TGTGCCACCAGCAGAGATGAAGGGAATGAGCAGTTCTTC
cdr3_aa: CATSRDEGNEQFF

j_call: TRBJ1-2
v_call: TRBV7-9
clone_size: -
d_call: -
cdr3_nt: TGTGCCAGCAGCTTAGTCGCGCTCGAAGGGCGCTACACCTTC
cdr3_aa: CASSLVALEGRYTF